The text below deals with one T cell receptor (beta chain). The germline V and J ends were trimmed by 7 bases and 7 bases, with 20 bases remaining between them. Looked up from germline, CDR1 is MNHNS and CDR2 is SASEGT. This CDR3 is built from 15 residues. Data came from immunoSEQ multiplex PCR; TCRdb stores just in-frame clones and leaves some out. The profile shows about 61,000 clones, about nine tenths of them singletons. These data originate in a study of OX40 agonist ivuxolimab in advanced cancers. The sample consisted of CD4+ or CD8+ T cells sorted from blood, taken in a trial of the OX40 agonist ivuxolimab. The chain recombines TRBV6-1 with TRBJ1-5, with D tentatively TRBD1 (6 bases). This TCR was sampled from an adult with an advanced solid tumor such as melanoma, head and neck, liver or kidney cancer. CDR3 in amino acids: CASNHVGQGNQPQHF. The DNA for the CDR3 is TGTGCCAGCAACCACGTCGGGCAGGGGAACCAGCCCCAGCATTTT.